This section outlines one T cell receptor beta chain sequence together with its context. Its antigen remains unidentified. The read ends 3 residues shy of where the CDR3 ends; the end is completed using the germline J gene. After removal of 0 bases from V and 0 bases from J, the junction contained 17 bases not matched to a gene. Germline V gene sequence: CDR1 LGHNA, CDR2 YNFKEQ. The CDR3 is made up of 21 amino acids. Prevalent HPV16 infections were excluded; only incident single HPV16 infections included. These data are taken from a study of T cells in women clearing cervical HPV infection. The wider study: Case blood drawn at lesion detection; control blood after infection cleared. The study's findings and limits: Repertoire richness, not evenness, was significantly elevated in CIN3+ cases versus controls.

Libraries were prepared by immunoSEQ multiplex PCR; TCRdb keeps only in-frame clonotypes and omits some of them. The ten most abundant clones cover 4.8% of a sample with 30,000 to 50,000 clones. The receptor comes from a woman aged 18-69 years with a cervical HPV16 infection that either progressed to CIN3+ or cleared (not recorded which). V is TRBV4-2 and J is TRBJ1-3; 7 bases align to TRBD1. Specimen: blood buffy coat. The sequenced part of the CDR3 DNA is TGTGCCAGCAGCCAAGAGTATGGAGCCAGGGGACAGCTAAACTCTGGAAACACC. Amino acid sequence: CASSQEYGARGQLNSGNT. The whole CDR3 region reads CASSQEYGARGQLNSGNTIYF.